This T cell receptor (beta chain) was profiled in a study of cytomegalovirus exposure and HLA in healthy donors. Study observations and caveats: One later analysis reportedly identified an Asian-associated ancestry cluster that showed fewer N-insertions than the approximately 670-donor mean. According to reports, the classifier identified cytomegalovirus status with high specificity and sensitivity.

Primers included in the PCR were 60 Vbeta and 13 Jbeta primers. Sequencing was performed with immunoSEQ multiplex PCR; in TCRdb, only in-frame clones are kept and a portion is missing. The repertoire consists of about 250,000 clones, with about 75% occurring once and the leading ten covering 2% to 2.5%. Sampled while nominally healthy, donors likely had unrecorded immune exposures. A word on this clone: Its target is not known.

The CDR3 extends over 16 amino acids. V was clipped by 2 bases and J by 2 bases, with 16 bases between them. CDR1 and CDR2 (germline): LNHDA, SQIVND (reference sequence). The origin of this receptor is a female donor in good health and CMV-seronegative. V and J are TRBV19 and TRBJ2-7, with D perhaps matching TRBD2 (6 bases). The sequenced sample consisted of PBMCs. This CDR3 reads CASSISSAGAPYEQYF. The CDR3 DNA reads TGTGCCAGTAGTATATCTTCAGCGGGCGCACCCTACGAGCAGTACTTC.